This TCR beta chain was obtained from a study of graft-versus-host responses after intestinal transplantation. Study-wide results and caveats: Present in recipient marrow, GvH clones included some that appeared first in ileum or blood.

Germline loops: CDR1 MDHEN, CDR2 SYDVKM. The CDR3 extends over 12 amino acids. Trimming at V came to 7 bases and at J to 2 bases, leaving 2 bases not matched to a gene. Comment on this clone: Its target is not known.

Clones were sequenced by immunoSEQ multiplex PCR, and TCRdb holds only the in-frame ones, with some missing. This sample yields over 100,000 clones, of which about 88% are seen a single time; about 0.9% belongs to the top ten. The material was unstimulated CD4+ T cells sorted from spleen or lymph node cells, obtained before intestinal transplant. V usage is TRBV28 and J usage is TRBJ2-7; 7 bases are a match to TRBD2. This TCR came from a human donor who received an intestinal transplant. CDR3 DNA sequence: TGTGCCAGCACGAGCGGGACCTACGAGCAGTACTTC. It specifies CASTSGTYEQYF.